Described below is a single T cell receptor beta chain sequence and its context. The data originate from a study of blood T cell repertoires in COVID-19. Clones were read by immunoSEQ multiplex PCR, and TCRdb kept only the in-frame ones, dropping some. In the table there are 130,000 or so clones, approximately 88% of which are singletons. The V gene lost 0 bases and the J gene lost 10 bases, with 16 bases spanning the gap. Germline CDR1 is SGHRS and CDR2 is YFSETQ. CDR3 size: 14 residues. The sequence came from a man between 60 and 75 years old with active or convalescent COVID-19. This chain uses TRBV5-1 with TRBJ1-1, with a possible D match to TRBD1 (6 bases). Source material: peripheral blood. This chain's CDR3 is CASSLEGGITGAFF. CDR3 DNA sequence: TGCGCCAGCAGCTTGGAGGGGGGGATCACCGGAGCTTTCTTT.